This T cell receptor beta chain came from a study of blood T cell repertoires in COVID-19. The CDR3 loop spans 14 amino acids. Per germline, CDR1 SEHNR and CDR2 FQNEAQ (reference sequence). The V and J ends lost 3 bases and 1 base respectively, with 9 bases between them. Libraries were prepared by immunoSEQ multiplex PCR; TCRdb keeps only in-frame clonotypes and omits some of them. The table records roughly 280,000 clones, 89% of them present only once. The receptor was derived from a man aged 45 to 65 with acute or convalescent COVID-19. The V and J genes are TRBV7-9 and TRBJ1-2; the D gene is possibly TRBD1 (5 bases). Sequencing was performed on peripheral blood. The CDR3 protein is CASSFGDSNYGYTF. The DNA for the CDR3 is TGTGCCAGCAGCTTCGGAGACAGTAACTATGGCTACACCTTC.